Here is one T cell receptor (beta chain) with its context. The sample belongs to a study of blood T cell repertoires in COVID-19. The V gene's germline CDR1 is MNHEY and CDR2 SVGAGI. The CDR3 has 15 amino acids. V lost 6 bases and J lost 5; bases outside the gene matches: 11. Libraries were prepared by immunoSEQ multiplex PCR; TCRdb keeps only in-frame clonotypes and omits some of them. This sample has about 190,000 clones, with roughly 81% found just once. The J gene is TRBJ2-7, the V gene TRBV6-5, with 9 bases lining up with TRBD2. The specimen sequenced was peripheral blood. The TCR sequence derives from a woman in her 70s with active or convalescent COVID-19. CDR3 amino acids: CASRASSGKGNEQYF. CDR3 bases: TGTGCCAGCAGGGCTTCTAGCGGGAAAGGTAACGAGCAGTACTTC.